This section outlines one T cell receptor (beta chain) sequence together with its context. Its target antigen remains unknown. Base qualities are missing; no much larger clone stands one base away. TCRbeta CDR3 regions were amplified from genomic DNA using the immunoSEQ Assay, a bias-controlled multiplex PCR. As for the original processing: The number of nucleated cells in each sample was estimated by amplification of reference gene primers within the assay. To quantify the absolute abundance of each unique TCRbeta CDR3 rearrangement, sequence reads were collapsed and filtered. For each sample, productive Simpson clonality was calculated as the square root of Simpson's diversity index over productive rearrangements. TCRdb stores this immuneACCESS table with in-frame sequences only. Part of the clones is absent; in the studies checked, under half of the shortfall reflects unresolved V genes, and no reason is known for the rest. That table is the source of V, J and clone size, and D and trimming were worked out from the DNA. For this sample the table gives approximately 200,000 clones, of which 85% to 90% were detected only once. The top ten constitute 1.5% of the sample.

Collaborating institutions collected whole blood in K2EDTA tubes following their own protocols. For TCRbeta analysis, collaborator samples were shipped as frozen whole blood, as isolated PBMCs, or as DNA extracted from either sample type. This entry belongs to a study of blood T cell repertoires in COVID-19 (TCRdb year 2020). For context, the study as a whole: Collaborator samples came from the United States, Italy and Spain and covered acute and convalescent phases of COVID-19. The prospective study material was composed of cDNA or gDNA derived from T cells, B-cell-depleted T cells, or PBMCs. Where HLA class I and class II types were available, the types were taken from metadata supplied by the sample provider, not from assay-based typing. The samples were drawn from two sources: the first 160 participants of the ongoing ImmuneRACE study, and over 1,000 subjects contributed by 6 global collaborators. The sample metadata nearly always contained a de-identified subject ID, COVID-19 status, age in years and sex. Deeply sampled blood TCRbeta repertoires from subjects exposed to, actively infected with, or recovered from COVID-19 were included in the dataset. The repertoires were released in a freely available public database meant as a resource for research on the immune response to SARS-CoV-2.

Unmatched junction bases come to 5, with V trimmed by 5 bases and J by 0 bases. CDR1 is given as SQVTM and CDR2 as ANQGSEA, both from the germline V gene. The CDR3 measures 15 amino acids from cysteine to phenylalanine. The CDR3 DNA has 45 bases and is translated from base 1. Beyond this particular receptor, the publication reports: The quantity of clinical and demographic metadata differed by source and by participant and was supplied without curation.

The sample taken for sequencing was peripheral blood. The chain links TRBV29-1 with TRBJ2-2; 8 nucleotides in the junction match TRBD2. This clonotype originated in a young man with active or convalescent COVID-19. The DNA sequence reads TGCAGCGTTCGGGTTAGCGGGACGAACACCGGGGAGCTGTTTTTT. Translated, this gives CSVRVSGTNTGELFF.